One TCR beta chain is described in this entry. Its antigen remains unknown. The data derive from a study of cytomegalovirus exposure and HLA in healthy donors. The V gene lost 6 bases and the J gene lost 5 bases, with 19 bases spanning the gap. The germline V gene has CDR1 MNHNY and CDR2 SVGAGI (reference sequence). This CDR3 is built from 15 residues. PCR primers comprised 60 Vbeta and 13 Jbeta primers. Profiled with immunoSEQ multiplex PCR; TCRdb holds only in-frame clones, not every one. The sample includes about 150,000 clones, approximately 60% of them seen just once. General study points: Researchers reported in a later analysis that a missense DCLRE1C variant was tied to TCR beta V- and J-gene trimming. Researchers catalogued about 160 TCR beta chains as cytomegalovirus-associated.

The gene calls are TRBV6-6 and TRBJ1-1, with D possibly TRBD1 on 5 matching bases. The specimen sequenced was PBMCs. This receptor was taken from a woman aged 60-75 years in good health and CMV-seropositive. This CDR3 is CASRQEGRPVTEAFF. CDR3 sequence (DNA): TGTGCCAGCAGACAGGAGGGCCGTCCTGTGACTGAAGCTTTCTTT.